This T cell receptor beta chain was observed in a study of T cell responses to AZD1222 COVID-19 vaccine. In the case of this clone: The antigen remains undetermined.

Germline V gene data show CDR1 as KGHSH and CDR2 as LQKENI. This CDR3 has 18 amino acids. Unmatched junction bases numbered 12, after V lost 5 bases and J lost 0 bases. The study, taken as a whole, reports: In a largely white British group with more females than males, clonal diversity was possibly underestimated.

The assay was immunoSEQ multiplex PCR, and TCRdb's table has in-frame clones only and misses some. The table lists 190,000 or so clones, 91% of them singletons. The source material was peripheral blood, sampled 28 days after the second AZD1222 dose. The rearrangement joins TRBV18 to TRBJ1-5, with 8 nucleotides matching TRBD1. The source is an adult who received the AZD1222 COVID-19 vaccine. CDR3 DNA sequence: TGTGCCAGCTCAGACCAGGGGGCAGGGCGGAGTAGCAATCAGCCCCAGCATTTT. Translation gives CASSDQGAGRSSNQPQHF. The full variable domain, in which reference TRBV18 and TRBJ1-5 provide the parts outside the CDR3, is NAGVMQNPRHLVRRRGQEARLRCSPMKGHSHVYWYRQLPEEGLKFMVYLQKENIIDESGMPKERFSAEFPKEGPSILRIQQVVRGDSAAYFCASSDQGAGRSSNQPQHFGDGTRLSIL.